The T cell receptor beta chain under discussion was sequenced for a study of T cells after yellow fever vaccination. Overall study findings and caveats: A small share of clonotypes appeared in both CD4 and CD8 compartments. Any FACS-sorted repertoire could hold abundant clonotypes that contaminate it from the bulk population.

A few counts support this clonotype. Its cognate antigen is unknown. V shed 5 bases and J shed 3 bases, with 14 bases lying between them. CDR1 and CDR2 from the germline V gene are SGHTA and FQGNSA. The CDR3 is 15 amino acids. From the 5' RACE reads, TCRdb called clonotypes with MiXCR, one entry per CDR3 protein. The data contain 300,000 to 400,000 distinct CDR3 sequences, 8.1% of them singletons. This TCR derives from a man younger than 30 who received the YFV17D yellow fever vaccine. The V call is TRBV7-2, the J call TRBJ1-5; no reliable D call. The sequencing here drew on PBMCs, taken approximately 40 days after the first yellow fever vaccination. The CDR3 protein is CASSPRGGYNQPQHF. The CDR3 region has the DNA TGTGCCAGCAGCCCACGAGGTGGCTACAATCAGCCCCAGCATTTT. Filled out from reference TRBV7-2 and TRBJ1-5, the complete variable domain reads GAGVSQSPSNKVTEKGKDVELRCDPISGHTALYWYRQSLGQGLEFLIYFQGNSAPDKSGLPSDRFSAERTGGSVSTLTIQRTQQEDSAVYLCASSPRGGYNQPQHFGDGTRLSIL.